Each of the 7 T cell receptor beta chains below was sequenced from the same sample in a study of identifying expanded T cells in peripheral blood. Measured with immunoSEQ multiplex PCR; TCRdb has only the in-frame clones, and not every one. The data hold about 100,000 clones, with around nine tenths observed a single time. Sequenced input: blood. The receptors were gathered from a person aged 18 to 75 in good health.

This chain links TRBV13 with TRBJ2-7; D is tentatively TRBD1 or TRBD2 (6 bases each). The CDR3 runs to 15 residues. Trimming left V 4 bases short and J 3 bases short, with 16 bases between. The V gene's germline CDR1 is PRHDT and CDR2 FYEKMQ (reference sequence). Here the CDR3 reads CASSWGRRGGYEQYF. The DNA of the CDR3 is TGTGCCAGCAGCTGGGGGCGCAGGGGAGGCTACGAGCAGTACTTC.

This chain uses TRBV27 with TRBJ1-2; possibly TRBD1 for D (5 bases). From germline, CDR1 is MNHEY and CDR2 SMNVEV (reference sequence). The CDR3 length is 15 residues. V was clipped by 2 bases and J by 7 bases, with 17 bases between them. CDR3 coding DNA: TGTGCCAGCAGTTTACTCGCGACGGGGGGTAGTGGCTACACCTTC. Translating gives CASSLLATGGSGYTF.

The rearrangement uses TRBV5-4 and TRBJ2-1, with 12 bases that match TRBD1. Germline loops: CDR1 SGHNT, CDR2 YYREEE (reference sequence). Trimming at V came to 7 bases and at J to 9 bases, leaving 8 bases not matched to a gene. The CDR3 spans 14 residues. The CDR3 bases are TGTGCCAGCTCCCCGGGACAGGGGGCTCCTGAGCAGTTCTTC. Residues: CASSPGQGAPEQFF.

The CDR3 DNA is TGTGCCAGTAACAAATGGACAGGGGCGTCTAATGAAAAACTGTTTTTT. Translating gives CASNKWTGASNEKLFF. V usage is TRBV19 and J usage is TRBJ1-4; TRBD1 matches 9 bases. The CDR3 contains 16 residues. V was pared by 7 bases and J by 3 bases, with 9 bases of the junction left unmatched. CDR1 is LNHDA, CDR2 SQIVND, per germline (reference sequence).

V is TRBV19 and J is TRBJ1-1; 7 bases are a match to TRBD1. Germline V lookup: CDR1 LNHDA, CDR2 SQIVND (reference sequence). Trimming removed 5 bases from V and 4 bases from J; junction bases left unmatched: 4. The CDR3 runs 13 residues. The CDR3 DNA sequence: TGTGCCAGTAGTTCGACAGGGACCACTGAAGCTTTCTTT. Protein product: CASSSTGTTEAFF.

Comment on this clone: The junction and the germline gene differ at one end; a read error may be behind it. CDR3 in amino acids: CASSLQGVNAEAFF. DNA for the CDR3: TGTGCCAGCTCGCTACAGGGGGTGAACGCTGAAGCTTTCTTT. This rearrangement joins TRBV18 to TRBJ1-1, with TRBD1 matching 8 bases. This CDR3 region has 14 residues. Germline V gene lookup returns CDR1 KGHSH and CDR2 LQKENI.

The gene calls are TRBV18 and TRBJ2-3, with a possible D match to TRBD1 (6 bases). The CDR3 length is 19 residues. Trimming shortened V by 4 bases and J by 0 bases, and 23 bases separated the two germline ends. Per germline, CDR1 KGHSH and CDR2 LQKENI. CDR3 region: CASSLNEADLGASTDTQYF. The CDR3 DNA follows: TGTGCCAGCTCACTTAACGAGGCGGATTTGGGGGCTAGCACAGATACGCAGTATTTT.